The 23 T cell receptor beta chains reported below all come from one sample, sequenced in a study of cytomegalovirus exposure and HLA in healthy donors. PCR amplification relied on 60 Vbeta primers (plus 13 Jbeta primers). Repertoires were generated with immunoSEQ multiplex PCR, while TCRdb's copy carries only in-frame clones and drops some. The sample lists some 140,000 clones, roughly 80% occurring once. The sequenced sample consisted of PBMCs. Every receptor here comes from a man in his thirties or forties in good health and CMV-seropositive.

This rearrangement joins TRBV27 to TRBJ1-1; 10 positions agree with TRBD1. Germline V lookup: CDR1 MNHEY, CDR2 SMNVEV (reference sequence). The CDR3 is made up of 15 amino acids. The V and J ends lost 0 bases and 13 bases, in that order; junction bases with no gene match: 11. CDR3 nucleotides: TGTGCCAGCAGTTTATCGTGGACAGGGGGTTTTGGGGTTTTCTTT. This codes for CASSLSWTGGFGVFF.

This clone occurred a few times. For the CDR3, the DNA is TGTGCCAGCAGCGACAGGGGAGACAATGAGCAGTTCTTC. This sequence encodes CASSDRGDNEQFF. The J gene is TRBJ2-1, the V gene TRBV25-1; 8 bases match TRBD1. CDR1 MGHDK and CDR2 SYGVNS come from the germline V gene. This CDR3 contains 13 residues. The ends lost 6 bases at V and 5 bases at J; junction bases unmatched: 3.

The V gene is TRBV11-2, the J gene TRBJ1-2; tentative D call: TRBD1 (5 bases). V was shortened by 0 bases and J by 3 bases, with 11 bases between the two germline ends. Germline lookup yields CDR1 SGHAT and CDR2 FQNNGV. There are 15 residues in the CDR3. CDR3 amino acids: CASSLEMGPYYGYTF. CDR3 in DNA: TGTGCCAGCAGCTTAGAAATGGGGCCCTACTATGGCTACACCTTC. The complete variable domain, with remaining parts taken from reference TRBV11-2 and TRBJ1-2, reads EAGVAQSPRYKIIEKRQSVAFWCNPISGHATLYWYQQILGQGPKLLIQFQNNGVVDDSQLPKDRFSAERLKGVDSTLKIQPAKLEDSAVYLCASSLEMGPYYGYTFGSGTRLTVV.

The gene calls are TRBV7-6 and TRBJ1-5, with D possibly TRBD1 on 6 matching bases. The CDR3 is made up of 18 amino acids. The germline V gene has CDR1 SGHVS and CDR2 FNYEAQ. V was pared by 2 bases and J by 0 bases, with 17 bases between. The CDR3 region has the DNA TGTGCCAGCAGCTTATGGGGCAGGGGAGAATATAGCAATCAGCCCCAGCATTTT. Protein: CASSLWGRGEYSNQPQHF.

The sample holds one count of this clone. The chain employs TRBV28 and TRBJ2-7; 11 positions agree with TRBD2. Germline trimming cut 6 bases from V and 2 bases from J; bases unmatched to any gene: 3. This CDR3 comprises 14 residues. The germline gives CDR1 MDHEN, CDR2 SYDVKM. The CDR3 reads CASRRLAGTYEQYF. CDR3 in DNA: TGTGCCAGCAGGAGACTAGCGGGAACCTACGAGCAGTACTTC.

Points on this clone: Other DNA sequences from this sample encode an identical CDR3 as well. The chain couples TRBV10-3 to TRBJ1-2; 7 bases align to TRBD1. Per the germline V gene, CDR1 is ENHRY and CDR2 is SYGVKD. Trimming at V came to 2 bases and at J to 6 bases, leaving 12 bases not matched to a gene. This CDR3 has 16 residues. CDR3 protein: CAISERQGLQDDGYTF. DNA of the CDR3: TGTGCCATCAGTGAGAGACAGGGCCTGCAGGACGATGGCTACACCTTC.

The gene calls are TRBV27 and TRBJ2-5; 12 bases map to TRBD1. The V and J ends lost 6 bases and 1 base, in that order; junction bases with no gene match: 9. From germline, CDR1 is MNHEY and CDR2 SMNVEV (reference sequence). CDR3 length: 17 amino acids. The CDR3 spells CASRGTGGYNPQETQYF. CDR3 in DNA: TGTGCCAGCAGAGGGACAGGGGGCTATAATCCCCAAGAGACCCAGTACTTC.

The J gene is TRBJ1-3, the V gene TRBV2; no clear D gene. The CDR3 covers 12 residues. Germline CDR1 reads SNHLY; CDR2 reads FYNNEI. Trimming took 9 bases from V and 4 from J, leaving 10 bases between them. The CDR3 spells CASRTSGNTIYF. CDR3 DNA sequence: TGTGCCAGTAGAACTTCAGGAAACACCATATATTTT.

This sequence joins TRBV28 and TRBJ2-1; a weak D match, TRBD2 (5 bases). CDR3 length equals 15 residues. V was pared by 5 bases and J by 5 bases, with 16 bases between. The germline CDR1 and CDR2 sequences are MDHEN and SYDVKM. The CDR3 is CASSPEDLPDNEQFF. The DNA for the CDR3 is TGTGCCAGCAGTCCTGAGGACTTACCAGACAATGAGCAGTTCTTC.

The chain joins TRBV6-5 to TRBJ2-1; a weak D match, TRBD2 (6 bases). CDR1 is MNHEY and CDR2 is SVGAGI in the germline V gene. V dropped 0 bases and J dropped 5 bases, with 8 bases sitting between them. The CDR3 consists of 14 residues. The CDR3, as DNA: TGTGCCAGCAGTTACTCTAGCGGCAACAATGAGCAGTTCTTC. Encoded protein: CASSYSSGNNEQFF.

The chain combines TRBV28 with TRBJ2-1; 11 bases map to TRBD2. J gave up 8 bases and V 7 bases, and 16 bases lay outside the gene matches. Germline assignment: CDR1 MDHEN and CDR2 SYDVKM. The CDR3 has 17 residues. CDR3 coding DNA: TGTGCCAGCATGGGGGGTGGGGGACTAGCGGTAGGGTATGAGCAGTTCTTC. Its translation: CASMGGGGLAVGYEQFF. The entire variable domain, with the rest obtained from reference TRBV28 and TRBJ2-1, is as follows: DVKVTQSSRYLVKRTGEKVFLECVQDMDHENMFWYRQDPGLGLRLIYFSYDVKMKEKGDIPEGYSVSREKKERFSLILESASTNQTSMYLCASMGGGGLAVGYEQFFGPGTRLTVL.

This clone was seen more than once but under ten times. Different DNA sequences within this sample yield the same CDR3. V gene TRBV29-1 combines with J gene TRBJ2-7; D remains unclear. The germline V gene has CDR1 SQVTM and CDR2 ANQGSEA. The CDR3 is made up of 11 amino acids. Deletions cut 1 base from V and 6 bases from J, with 7 bases between. The CDR3 DNA reads TGCAGCGTTGAAGCTGGCTCCGAGCAGTACTTC. It specifies CSVEAGSEQYF.

This clone has just one count. The chain is built from TRBV12-5 and TRBJ2-7; D not certain. V was clipped by 5 bases and J by 5 bases, with 10 bases between them. This CDR3 region has 12 residues. The germline gives CDR1 LGHNT, CDR2 FRNRAP. The CDR3 is CASGLRPHEQYF. DNA of the CDR3: TGTGCTAGTGGTCTGCGCCCCCACGAGCAGTACTTC.

The chain is built from TRBV15 and TRBJ1-5; tentatively, D is TRBD1 (5 bases). This CDR3 comprises 15 residues. V was clipped by 5 bases and J by 3 bases, with 14 bases between them. Germline V gene data show CDR1 as LNHNV and CDR2 as YYDKDF (reference sequence). The CDR3 loop reads CATSGSQGNNQPQHF. The CDR3 coding sequence is TGTGCCACCAGCGGGTCCCAGGGTAACAATCAGCCCCAGCATTTT.

The chain has TRBV5-6 and TRBJ2-3, with 8 positions matching TRBD1. V lost 0 bases to trimming and J lost 5 bases; unmatched junction nucleotides: 5. CDR1 and CDR2 from the germline V gene are SGHDT and YYEEEE. The CDR3 has 15 residues. CDR3 nucleotide sequence: TGTGCCAGCAGCTTGGGGCAGGGGGCTGTAGATACGCAGTATTTT. This encodes CASSLGQGAVDTQYF.

This clone was seen a single time. A junction end diverges from the germline sequence, so it may reflect a read error. Different DNA sequences within this sample yield the same CDR3. V usage is TRBV16 and J usage is TRBJ1-1; the D gene is possibly TRBD1 (6 bases). Germline CDR1 KGHSY, CDR2 FQNENV. This CDR3 spans 16 amino acids. CDR3 DNA: TGTGCCAGCAGCCAATCTAGGGGCAGGGGATACACTGAAGCCTTCTTT. Its translation is CASSQSRGRGYTEAFF.

The chain links TRBV7-2 to TRBJ2-7; 8 positions match TRBD2. Germline V gene data show CDR1 as SGHTA and CDR2 as FQGNSA. Trimming removed 3 bases from V and 6 bases from J; junction bases left unmatched: 10. The CDR3 has 15 amino acids. The CDR3: CASSFSGTRSGEQYF. As DNA, the CDR3 is TGTGCCAGCAGCTTTTCCGGGACTAGATCGGGCGAGCAGTACTTC. Supplemented by reference TRBV7-2 and TRBJ2-7, the full variable domain reads GAGVSQSPSNKVTEKGKDVELRCDPISGHTALYWYRQSLGQGLEFLIYFQGNSAPDKSGLPSDRFSAERTGGSVSTLTIQRTQQEDSAVYLCASSFSGTRSGEQYFGPGTRLTVT.

This clone was detected a few times. The rearrangement joins TRBV5-1 to TRBJ2-7; TRBD1 aligns across 7 bases. Germline V gives CDR1 SGHRS, CDR2 YFSETQ. CDR3 size: 16 residues. V lost 1 base to trimming and J lost 2 bases; unmatched junction nucleotides: 9. This CDR3 is CASSLWGTTGPYEQYF. The CDR3 DNA reads TGCGCCAGCAGCTTGTGGGGGACGACAGGGCCCTACGAGCAGTACTTC.

This rearrangement joins TRBV5-1 to TRBJ1-2, with D unclear. CDR3 length: 14 residues. Trimming removed 6 bases from V and 3 bases from J, with 15 bases in between. CDR1 is SGHRS, CDR2 YFSETQ, per germline. The chain's CDR3 is CASTFLPADYGYTF. In DNA, the CDR3 is TGCGCCAGCACCTTTCTTCCCGCAGACTATGGCTACACCTTC.

The chain uses TRBV28 and TRBJ2-7; 8 bases match TRBD1. The length of the CDR3 is 14 residues. CDR1 and CDR2 from the germline V gene are MDHEN and SYDVKM. V shed 4 bases and J 5 bases; nucleotides not matched to a gene: 7. The CDR3 sequence: CASSSQGALNEQYF. As DNA, the CDR3 is TGTGCCAGCAGTTCTCAGGGGGCGCTGAACGAGCAGTACTTC.

This chain uses TRBV9 with TRBJ2-2, with TRBD2 as a possible D gene (6 bases). CDR3 length: 16 residues. Trimming stripped 3 bases from V and 0 bases from J, with 12 bases between. Germline V gene data show CDR1 as SGDLS and CDR2 as YYNGEE. CDR3 region: CASSAEAGANTGELFF. The CDR3 DNA reads as TGTGCCAGCAGCGCTGAAGCGGGCGCGAACACCGGGGAGCTGTTTTTT. The whole variable domain, filled in from reference TRBV9 and TRBJ2-2, reads DSGVTQTPKHLITATGQRVTLRCSPRSGDLSVYWYQQSLDQGLQFLIQYYNGEERAKGNILERFSAQQFPDLHSELNLSSLELGDSALYFCASSAEAGANTGELFFGEGSRLTVL.

On this clone: Germline is not matched at one junction end, which may reflect a read error. The chain employs TRBV11-2 and TRBJ2-7, with 7 bases aligning to TRBD1. The CDR3 runs 16 residues. CDR1 and CDR2 (germline): SGHAT, FQNNGV. CDR3 sequence: CAGSPIARQGTYEQYF. CDR3 nucleotide sequence: TGTGCCGGCAGCCCCATAGCCCGACAGGGTACCTACGAGCAGTACTTC. Full variable domain (remainder filled in from reference TRBV11-2 and TRBJ2-7): EAGVAQSPRYKIIEKRQSVAFWCNPISGHATLYWYQQILGQGPKLLIQFQNNGVVDDSQLPKDRFSAERLKGVDSTLKIQPAKLEDSAVYLCAGSPIARQGTYEQYFGPGTRLTVT.

This chain connects TRBV6-5 to TRBJ2-1; TRBD2 matches at 7 bases. The CDR3 length is 15 residues. The germline V gene encodes CDR1 MNHEY and CDR2 SVGAGI. V shed 2 bases and J 5 bases; nucleotides not matched to a gene: 6. This CDR3 is CASSYTGTTNNEQFF. Written as DNA, the CDR3 is TGTGCCAGCAGTTACACCGGGACTACAAACAATGAGCAGTTCTTC.